Presented here are 31 T cell receptor beta chains from one specimen sequenced in a study of cytomegalovirus exposure and HLA in healthy donors. The primer mix had 60 Vbeta and 13 Jbeta primers. The data were produced by immunoSEQ multiplex PCR, yet TCRdb's version contains in-frame clones alone and is incomplete. The repertoire has about 160,000 clones, 68% of them found once; the top ten carry around 4%. The sequenced material came from PBMCs. These receptors were collected from a woman aged 18-29 years in good health and CMV-seropositive.

This clone showed up just once. The chain couples TRBV6-5 to TRBJ1-5, with 10 bases aligning to TRBD1. This CDR3 is built from 14 residues. The V gene end was trimmed by 2 bases and the J gene end by 9 bases; junction bases not matched to a gene: 4. Germline V lookup: CDR1 MNHEY, CDR2 SVGAGI. The CDR3 is CASSYRTGGRPQHF. The DNA of the CDR3 is TGTGCCAGCAGTTACCGGACAGGGGGGCGGCCCCAGCATTTT.

The chain employs TRBV27 and TRBJ2-5; 10 nucleotides match TRBD2. Germline V gives CDR1 MNHEY, CDR2 SMNVEV (reference sequence). After removal of 4 bases from V and 5 bases from J, the junction contained 4 bases not matched to a gene. The CDR3 contains 14 residues. The CDR3 coding sequence is TGTGCCAGCAGTTCGGGACTAGCGATGGAGACCCAGTACTTC. Translating it yields CASSSGLAMETQYF.

The chain combines TRBV29-1 with TRBJ2-5, with TRBD2 matching 7 bases. The trim removed 3 bases at V and 6 bases at J, leaving 16 bases unmatched. There are 16 residues in the CDR3. The germline CDR1 and CDR2 sequences are SQVTM and ANQGSEA. CDR3 in amino acids: CSVDPPGRGGAKTQYF. Here the CDR3 DNA reads TGCAGCGTTGACCCCCCCGGCCGCGGGGGAGCGAAGACCCAGTACTTC.

The chain recombines TRBV5-6 with TRBJ2-1; TRBD2 agrees at 9 bases. This CDR3 region has 18 residues. Germline V CDR1 and CDR2: SGHDT, YYEEEE. V lost 2 bases to trimming and J lost 8 bases; unmatched junction nucleotides: 17. CDR3 sequence: CASSFIAGVGSLSHEQFF. The DNA for the CDR3 is TGTGCCAGCAGCTTTATAGCGGGAGTGGGTAGTTTGTCCCATGAGCAGTTCTTC.

The chain recombines TRBV18 with TRBJ1-1; D perhaps matches TRBD1 (5 bases). The CDR3 runs 15 residues. Germline V gene sequence: CDR1 KGHSH, CDR2 LQKENI. V gave up 1 base and J gave up 3 bases, with 12 bases separating them. This chain's CDR3 is CASSPRGRVDTEAFF. In DNA form, the CDR3 reads TGTGCCAGCTCACCACGTGGCAGGGTGGACACTGAAGCTTTCTTT.

This chain joins TRBV19 and TRBJ2-7; D not certain. CDR3 length: 17 amino acids. Germline CDR1 LNHDA, CDR2 SQIVND (reference sequence). V lost 0 bases to trimming and J lost 3 bases, with 18 bases between them. The CDR3 protein is CASSIDPDEAASYEQYF. DNA for the CDR3: TGTGCCAGTAGTATAGACCCTGATGAGGCAGCGAGCTACGAGCAGTACTTC.

The chain carries TRBV7-6 and TRBJ2-5, with TRBD2 matching 12 bases. Per germline, CDR1 SGHVS and CDR2 FNYEAQ. This CDR3 spans 16 amino acids. V dropped 4 bases and J dropped 0; count of bases not matched to a gene: 3. CDR3 DNA sequence: TGTGCCAGCAGCTCCTGGACTAGCGGGAACCAAGAGACCCAGTACTTC. It is translated as CASSSWTSGNQETQYF.

The rearrangement joins TRBV6-5 to TRBJ2-7; 7 bases are a match to TRBD2. CDR3 length: 14 amino acids. Trimming removed 8 bases from V and 3 bases from J; junction bases left unmatched: 10. Germline lookup yields CDR1 MNHEY and CDR2 SVGAGI. Written as DNA, the CDR3 is TGTGCCAGCTCGACGGGGGGAGTACGCTACGAGCAGTACTTC. Its protein product is CASSTGGVRYEQYF.

This clone was seen only a few times. The chain couples TRBV7-2 to TRBJ2-5, with 14 bases lining up with TRBD2. Germline lookup yields CDR1 SGHTA and CDR2 FQGNSA. With V trimmed by 5 bases and J by 5 bases, 10 bases remained unmatched. CDR3 length: 17 residues. DNA of the CDR3: TGTGCCAGCAGCCGATCCGCGACTAGCGGGGGGGCTGAGACCCAGTACTTC. It translates to CASSRSATSGGAETQYF.

This sequence joins TRBV4-3 and TRBJ1-2; D gene unclear. Germline V gene data show CDR1 as LGHNA and CDR2 as YSLEER. V was trimmed by 4 bases and J by 4 bases, leaving 7 bases between them. This CDR3 spans 12 amino acids. The CDR3 coding sequence is TGCGCCAGCAGCCGGGAGGGCTATGGCTACACCTTC. This sequence encodes CASSREGYGYTF.

The rearrangement joins TRBV27 to TRBJ1-5; the D is unclear. The germline CDR1 and CDR2 sequences are MNHEY and SMNVEV (reference sequence). V was cut by 6 bases and J by 2 bases, with 11 bases left in between. The CDR3 sequence is 14 residues long. The CDR3 here is CASRKAVGNQPQHF. The CDR3 region has the DNA TGTGCCAGCAGGAAGGCGGTTGGCAATCAGCCCCAGCATTTT.

V is TRBV5-4 and J is TRBJ1-1, with D unclear. V dropped 4 bases and J dropped 1 base, with 5 bases sitting between them. Germline V gives CDR1 SGHNT, CDR2 YYREEE (reference sequence). CDR3 length equals 12 residues. CDR3 in DNA: TGTGCCAGCAGCCGCGCGAACACTGAAGCTTTCTTT. Translation: CASSRANTEAFF.

J is TRBJ2-1 and V is TRBV28, with D maybe TRBD1 (6 bases). Germline V gene data show CDR1 as MDHEN and CDR2 as SYDVKM. The CDR3 extends over 12 amino acids. With 6 bases removed from V and 8 bases from J, the gap between germline ends came to 11 bases. CDR3 amino acids: CASRKSGDEQFF. CDR3 nucleotide sequence: TGTGCCAGCAGAAAATCAGGGGATGAGCAGTTCTTC.

The chain combines TRBV7-9 with TRBJ2-7; maybe TRBD2 (5 bases). Germline CDR1 and CDR2: SEHNR and FQNEAQ (reference sequence). The V and J ends lost 2 bases and 5 bases respectively, with 13 bases between them. The CDR3 sequence is 14 residues long. As DNA, the CDR3 is TGTGCCAGCAGCTTAATTTCGGGGAGAAACGAGCAGTACTTC. Protein: CASSLISGRNEQYF.

This clone was found a few times. CDR3 sequence (DNA): TGTGCCAGCAGTGACCCACTAACTTTGACAGGGGGCAATGAAAAACTGTTTTTT. Its protein product is CASSDPLTLTGGNEKLFF. The chain combines TRBV6-4 with TRBJ1-4; 10 bases align to TRBD1. CDR1 and CDR2 from the germline V gene are MRHNA and SNTAGT. V lost 2 bases, J lost 5 bases, and 11 bases stayed unmatched. The CDR3 is made up of 18 amino acids.

This chain links TRBV7-9 with TRBJ1-5, with 10 bases that match TRBD1. The CDR3 covers 15 residues. J was trimmed by 4 bases and V by 5 bases; bases with no gene match: 5. Germline V CDR1 and CDR2: SEHNR, FQNEAQ (reference sequence). CDR3 bases: TGTGCCAGCAGCCACGACAGGGGGCGGAATCAGCCCCAGCATTTT. Its protein product is CASSHDRGRNQPQHF.

V is TRBV11-3 and J is TRBJ2-1, with a possible D match to TRBD2 (5 bases). The CDR3 contains 17 residues. The germline V gene encodes CDR1 SGHNT and CDR2 YENEEA. The ends were cut back, 0 bases at V and 0 bases at J, with 12 bases in the middle. CDR3 residues: CASSLDHGVSSYNEQFF. The CDR3 DNA reads as TGTGCCAGCAGCTTAGATCACGGGGTCAGCTCCTACAATGAGCAGTTCTTC.

The rearrangement joins TRBV4-1 to TRBJ1-1, with D unresolved. This CDR3 comprises 13 residues. Germline lookup yields CDR1 MGHRA and CDR2 YSYEKL. Trimming took off 1 base at V and 2 bases at J, with 5 bases between the two ends. DNA of the CDR3: TGCGCCAGCAGCCAAGTCCTCAACACTGAAGCTTTCTTT. This translates into CASSQVLNTEAFF.

The chain uses TRBV28 and TRBJ1-2; 8 nucleotides line up with TRBD1. Germline V CDR1 and CDR2: MDHEN, SYDVKM. The V gene end was trimmed by 2 bases and the J gene end by 4 bases; junction bases not matched to a gene: 3. The CDR3 consists of 14 residues. CDR3 residues: CASSLHGQGYGYTF. CDR3 sequence (DNA): TGTGCCAGCAGTTTACACGGACAGGGCTATGGCTACACCTTC.

J is TRBJ2-5 and V is TRBV7-9; a possible D gene is TRBD1 (5 bases). TRBJ2-7 matches the DNA end more closely, so the J call is doubtful. Germline lookup yields CDR1 SEHNR and CDR2 FQNEAQ (reference sequence). The CDR3 runs 15 residues. In DNA form, the CDR3 reads TGTGCCAGCAGCCCCCAAGGTGGCAGGGTCCACGAGCAGTACTTC. As protein: CASSPQGGRVHEQYF.

The chain combines TRBV9 with TRBJ1-3, with unresolved D. V lost 4 bases to trimming and J lost 0 bases, with 26 bases between them. Germline CDR1 and CDR2: SGDLS and YYNGEE. This CDR3 has 20 residues. The CDR3 coding sequence is TGTGCCAGCAGCAACCGACTAGAGACCAACAGCGAACGCTCTGGAAACACCATATATTTT. Residues: CASSNRLETNSERSGNTIYF.

Only a few counts were recorded for this clone. The chain has TRBV2 and TRBJ2-1; 9 bases fit TRBD1. The CDR3 contains 15 residues. V was pared by 6 bases and J by 5 bases, with 8 bases of the junction left unmatched. Germline V lookup: CDR1 SNHLY, CDR2 FYNNEI. The CDR3: CASRLGTGGHNEQFF. The CDR3 DNA reads TGTGCCAGCAGGTTGGGAACAGGGGGCCACAATGAGCAGTTCTTC.

This clone was seen more than once but under ten times. This chain connects TRBV10-3 to TRBJ2-7, with 10 bases identical to TRBD1. Germline V CDR1 and CDR2: ENHRY, SYGVKD. V shed 5 bases and J 4 bases; nucleotides not matched to a gene: 11. This CDR3 comprises 16 residues. CDR3 in DNA: TGTGCCATCAGTCCCTCCGGGACAGGGGTTAGGTACGAGCAGTACTTC. Translated, it gives CAISPSGTGVRYEQYF.

The CDR3 loop reads CASSMSWAGLNEKLFF. The CDR3, as DNA: TGTGCCAGTAGTATGAGTTGGGCAGGCCTTAATGAAAAACTGTTTTTT. The gene calls are TRBV19 and TRBJ1-4; D gene uncertain. CDR1 and CDR2 from the germline V gene are LNHDA and SQIVND (reference sequence). The CDR3 contains 16 residues. V was pared by 3 bases and J by 4 bases, with 15 bases between.

The chain employs TRBV5-8 and TRBJ2-1; 7 nucleotides agree with TRBD2. The CDR3 covers 15 residues. J lost 5 bases, V lost 0 bases, and 5 bases had no gene match. CDR1 SGHTS and CDR2 YDEGEE come from the germline V gene. Here the CDR3 DNA reads TGTGCCAGCAGCTTGGATTTGGGGGGGAACAATGAGCAGTTCTTC. Amino acid sequence: CASSLDLGGNNEQFF.

The DNA for the CDR3 is TGTGCCAGCAGCAAACAGGGGTCGAACACTGAAGCTTTCTTT. Translation: CASSKQGSNTEAFF. The chain is built from TRBV9 and TRBJ1-1; TRBD1 agrees at 7 bases. CDR1 and CDR2 from the germline V gene are SGDLS and YYNGEE. V shed 4 bases, J shed 1 base, and the junction held 4 bases outside the gene matches. The CDR3 has 14 residues.

The CDR3, as DNA: TGTGCCAGTTCAGGCTCCCCCGGTCAGTCGGAGACCCAGTACTTC. Translated: CASSGSPGQSETQYF. The chain joins TRBV19 to TRBJ2-5; D is unresolved. The CDR3 runs to 15 residues. CDR1 LNHDA and CDR2 SQIVND come from the germline V gene (reference sequence). The germline V and J ends were trimmed by 8 bases and 5 bases, with 21 bases remaining between them. Together with reference TRBV19 and TRBJ2-5, the CDR3 gives the full variable domain: DGGITQSPKYLFRKEGQNVTLSCEQNLNHDAMYWYRQDPGQGLRLIYYSQIVNDFQKGDIAEGYSVSREKKESFPLTVTSAQKNPTAFYLCASSGSPGQSETQYFGPGTRLLVL.

V and J are TRBV6-1 and TRBJ1-3; no clear D. The CDR3 consists of 16 residues. Trimming removed 2 bases at V and 0 bases at J, with 11 bases between. Germline V gene lookup returns CDR1 MNHNS and CDR2 SASEGT. The CDR3 spells CASSENWALSGNTIYF. CDR3 nucleotide sequence: TGTGCCAGCAGTGAAAATTGGGCACTCTCTGGAAACACCATATATTTT.

V and J are TRBV7-2 and TRBJ2-5, with TRBD1 matching over 7 bases. The J call is doubtful: the DNA matches TRBJ2-7 better. Germline-derived CDR1 and CDR2 are SGHTA and FQGNSA. The CDR3 is made up of 13 amino acids. This CDR3 reads CASSRTQGYEQYF. Here the CDR3 DNA reads TGTGCCAGCAGCCGAACACAGGGGTACGAGCAGTACTTC.

J is TRBJ2-7 and V is TRBV4-2; D perhaps matches TRBD2 (5 bases). The V and J ends lost 4 bases and 1 base respectively, with 11 bases between them. The germline V gene encodes CDR1 LGHNA and CDR2 YNFKEQ. The CDR3 is 14 amino acids. For the CDR3, the DNA is TGTGCCAGCAGCCTGAGGACTGAATCCTACGAGCAGTACTTC. This sequence encodes CASSLRTESYEQYF.

This chain joins TRBV7-9 and TRBJ2-2; 8 nucleotides agree with TRBD2. V shed 2 bases, J shed 3 bases, and the junction held 8 bases outside the gene matches. CDR3 length: 17 amino acids. Germline values: CDR1 SEHNR, CDR2 FQNEAQ (reference sequence). The CDR3 coding sequence is TGTGCCAGCAGCTTAACCAGCGGGAGTTTGGACACCGGGGAGCTGTTTTTT. Translation gives CASSLTSGSLDTGELFF.